The rows below give T cell receptor beta chains drawn from one sample of a study of blood T cell repertoires in COVID-19. Produced via immunoSEQ multiplex PCR; TCRdb's table is partial and in-frame only. Of fewer than 150,000 clones listed, about 90% were seen once; the top ten hold approximately 16%. Material: peripheral blood. The receptors stem from a woman in her 50s who had recovered from COVID-19. CDR3s include the opening cysteine and the closing phenylalanine or tryptophan. The D gene is left open where the match is weak. Clone size is not always given. Where it is, it says once, few, many or a class for expanded clones.

D: -; size: once; J: TRBJ1-1; V: TRBV4-2; DNA: TGTGCCAGCAGCCAAGACCCAGGCAGGGCGATGAACACTGAAGCTTTCTTT; CDR3: CASSQDPGRAMNTEAFF
D: TRBD1; size: -; J: TRBJ2-1; V: TRBV5-1; DNA: TGCGCCAGCAGCTTGTATACGGGACAGGGGTATGAGCAGTTCTTC; CDR3: CASSLYTGQGYEQFF
D: TRBD1; size: -; J: TRBJ2-7; V: TRBV5-1; DNA: TGCGCCAGCAGCGGGGGGACAGGGTACGAGCAGTACTTC; CDR3: CASSGGTGYEQYF
D: -; size: -; J: TRBJ2-2; V: TRBV7-9; DNA: TGTGCCAGCAGCTTAGCTACGGCCGGGGAGCTGTTTTTT; CDR3: CASSLATAGELFF
D: TRBD1; size: -; J: TRBJ1-1; V: TRBV19; DNA: TGTGCCAGTAGGACAGGGGTTGCGACTGAAGCTTTCTTT; CDR3: CASRTGVATEAFF
D: -; size: -; J: TRBJ2-3; V: TRBV3-1/TRBV3-2; DNA: TGTGCCAGCAGCCGCCAGATCAGGGGCGCTGGAGGAGATACGCAGTATTTT; CDR3: CASSRQIRGAGGDTQYF
D: -; size: -; J: TRBJ2-1; V: TRBV4-2; DNA: TGTGCCAGCAGCCTTACAGCTGGCGGGGACCCCTACAATGAGCAGTTCTTC; CDR3: CASSLTAGGDPYNEQFF
D: -; size: once; J: TRBJ2-3; V: TRBV5-1; DNA: TGCGCCAGCAGCTTTTTACTAAGCACAGATACGCAGTATTTT; CDR3: CASSFLLSTDTQYF
D: -; size: -; J: TRBJ2-1; V: TRBV30; DNA: TGTGCCTGGGGTAGACACTACAATGAGCAGTTCTTC; CDR3: CAWGRHYNEQFF
D: -; size: -; J: TRBJ1-1; V: TRBV6-5; DNA: TGTGCCAGCAGTTACTCGGAGTATTTGAACACTGAAGCTTTCTTT; CDR3: CASSYSEYLNTEAFF
D: TRBD1; size: -; J: TRBJ1-3; V: TRBV11-1; DNA: TGTGCCAGCAGCTCGGGACAGGTCACCTCTGGAAACACCATATATTTT; CDR3: CASSSGQVTSGNTIYF
D: -; size: -; J: TRBJ1-1; V: TRBV11-1; DNA: TGTGCCAGCAGCTCTGGACTGACTAATGGGGCTTTCTTT; CDR3: CASSSGLTNGAFF
D: -; size: -; J: TRBJ1-5; V: TRBV30; DNA: TGTGCCTGGAGTCCAAGGACAGACGTTAGCAATCAGCCCCAGCATTTT; CDR3: CAWSPRTDVSNQPQHF
D: -; size: -; J: TRBJ2-3; V: TRBV5-1; DNA: TGCGCCAGCTCCAGTGTTGCCGGCACAGATACGCAGTATTTT; CDR3: CASSSVAGTDTQYF
D: TRBD1; size: -; J: TRBJ2-2; V: TRBV7-3; DNA: TGTGCCAGCAGCTTAAGGAAGGGACAGGGAGACACCGGGGAGCTGTTTTTT; CDR3: CASSLRKGQGDTGELFF
D: -; size: -; J: TRBJ2-3; V: TRBV6-5; DNA: TGTGCCAGCCGTCCCTCGTGGACAGCGTCCGATACGCAGTATTTT; CDR3: CASRPSWTASDTQYF
D: TRBD2; size: -; J: TRBJ2-2; V: TRBV3-1/TRBV3-2; DNA: TGTGCCAGCAGCCAAGATCTACGGACTAGCGGGAGTCGCGGGGAGCTGTTTTTT; CDR3: CASSQDLRTSGSRGELFF
D: -; size: -; J: TRBJ2-4; V: TRBV5-8; DNA: TGTGCCAGCAGTTTGGGTGGCGCCAAAAACATTCAGTACTTC; CDR3: CASSLGGAKNIQYF
D: TRBD2; size: -; J: TRBJ2-1; V: TRBV5-4; DNA: TGTGCCAGCAGCTCCGGACTAGCGGGGAGCTACAATGAGCAGTTCTTC; CDR3: CASSSGLAGSYNEQFF
D: TRBD2; size: -; J: TRBJ2-7; V: TRBV10-3; DNA: TGTGCCATCAGTGAGTTGCTAGCGGGAGGGGCGAACGAGCAGTACTTC; CDR3: CAISELLAGGANEQYF
D: -; size: few; J: TRBJ2-7; V: TRBV28; DNA: TGTGCCAGCAGTTTGGTAATGAGATCCTACGAGCAGTACTTC; CDR3: CASSLVMRSYEQYF
D: -; size: few; J: TRBJ2-1; V: TRBV7-3; DNA: TGTGCCAGCAGCTTAATGGGAGGTGCAGGTAACAATGAGCAGTTCTTC; CDR3: CASSLMGGAGNNEQFF
D: -; size: -; J: TRBJ2-1; V: TRBV12-5; DNA: TGTGCTAGTGGTTTGGTCTCCGGGGTGTTCTACAATGAGCAGTTCTTC; CDR3: CASGLVSGVFYNEQFF
D: TRBD1; size: -; J: TRBJ1-1; V: TRBV7-9; DNA: TGTGCCAGCACCAGACAGGGGTCGAACACTGAAGCTTTCTTT; CDR3: CASTRQGSNTEAFF
D: TRBD1; size: -; J: TRBJ1-3; V: TRBV5-1; DNA: TGCGCCAGCAGCTCAACAGGGGCGCAGCAGGCCATATATTTT; CDR3: CASSSTGAQQAIYF